These 9 T cell receptor beta chains were all obtained from the same sample, sequenced in a study of cytomegalovirus exposure and HLA in healthy donors. The PCR made use of 60 Vbeta and 13 Jbeta primers. Libraries were prepared by immunoSEQ multiplex PCR; TCRdb keeps only in-frame clonotypes and omits some of them. The sample holds about 130,000 clones, about 76% seen once. The sample consisted of PBMCs. These receptor sequences come from a man aged 18-30 years in good health and CMV-seronegative.

This clone was observed a handful of times. The V and J genes are TRBV5-6 and TRBJ1-2; D not resolved. From germline, CDR1 is SGHDT and CDR2 YYEEEE. The CDR3 extends over 13 amino acids. Trimming pared 3 bases from V and 8 bases from J, leaving 14 bases between. In DNA, the CDR3 is TGTGCCAGCAGCTCAAGCACCCGGGAAGGCTACACCTTC. Translated, it gives CASSSSTREGYTF.

The chain joins TRBV7-2 to TRBJ2-7; 10 positions match TRBD2. J gave up 3 bases and V 8 bases, and 7 bases lay outside the gene matches. In germline, CDR1 is SGHTA, CDR2 FQGNSA. The CDR3 runs 14 residues. CDR3: CASRIAGGRYEQYF. CDR3 in DNA: TGTGCCAGCCGGATAGCGGGGGGCCGCTACGAGCAGTACTTC.

The gene calls are TRBV27 and TRBJ2-2; unclear D gene. V gave up 5 bases and J gave up 0 bases, with 22 bases separating them. This CDR3 is 19 amino acids long. Germline values: CDR1 MNHEY, CDR2 SMNVEV (reference sequence). The CDR3 DNA sequence: TGTGCCAGCAGTCCCAATTTCAACGGTCCTACTACGAACACCGGGGAGCTGTTTTTT. Its translation: CASSPNFNGPTTNTGELFF.

The V call is TRBV7-6, the J call TRBJ1-2; 7 nucleotides match TRBD1. V lost 8 bases to trimming and J lost 3 bases; unmatched junction nucleotides: 9. This CDR3 is 14 amino acids long. Germline V gene lookup returns CDR1 SGHVS and CDR2 FNYEAQ. The CDR3 region has the DNA TGTGCCAGCCGCGATCCCACAGGGGACTATGGCTACACCTTC. Translating it yields CASRDPTGDYGYTF.

The genes are TRBV4-1 and TRBJ1-6; 7 bases map to TRBD1. This CDR3 spans 17 amino acids. V dropped 2 bases and J dropped 10; count of bases not matched to a gene: 14. Germline lookup yields CDR1 MGHRA and CDR2 YSYEKL. Here the CDR3 DNA reads TGCGCCAGCAGCCAACCGAACGCCGGGACAGCCGGATCACCCCTCCACTTT. Translating gives CASSQPNAGTAGSPLHF.

The chain couples TRBV4-1 to TRBJ2-1; TRBD1 aligns across 8 bases. The CDR3 consists of 16 residues. After removal of 0 bases from V and 3 bases from J, the junction contained 4 bases not matched to a gene. Germline CDR1 is MGHRA and CDR2 is YSYEKL. CDR3: CASSQDLTGGYNEQFF. CDR3 DNA sequence: TGCGCCAGCAGCCAAGACCTTACAGGGGGCTACAATGAGCAGTTCTTC.

The DNA of the CDR3 is TGTGCCAGCAGCTTAGTGTTGAGGACAGGGGGTGAAAAACTGTTTTTT. Translation: CASSLVLRTGGEKLFF. This chain joins TRBV11-2 and TRBJ1-4; 10 nucleotides match TRBD1. The V and J ends lost 1 base and 7 bases, in that order; junction bases with no gene match: 6. The germline gives CDR1 SGHAT, CDR2 FQNNGV. The CDR3 runs to 16 residues.

The CDR3 nucleotides are TGCAGCGACTCTGACAGGAGGTTAGGAGGCGGCTACACCTTC. Translation: CSDSDRRLGGGYTF. The V call is TRBV29-1, the J call TRBJ1-2, with D possibly being TRBD1 (6 bases). CDR3 length: 14 residues. Germline V CDR1 and CDR2: SQVTM, ANQGSEA. Trimming shortened V by 7 bases and J by 8 bases, and 23 bases separated the two germline ends.

The chain joins TRBV6-4 to TRBJ1-1, with D maybe TRBD1 (5 bases). With 5 bases removed from V and 5 bases from J, the gap between germline ends came to 12 bases. Germline CDR1 is MRHNA and CDR2 is SNTAGT. The CDR3 consists of 13 residues. CDR3 nucleotides: TGTGCCAGCAGTCCGGGGGGTCGAACTGAAGCTTTCTTT. This codes for CASSPGGRTEAFF.